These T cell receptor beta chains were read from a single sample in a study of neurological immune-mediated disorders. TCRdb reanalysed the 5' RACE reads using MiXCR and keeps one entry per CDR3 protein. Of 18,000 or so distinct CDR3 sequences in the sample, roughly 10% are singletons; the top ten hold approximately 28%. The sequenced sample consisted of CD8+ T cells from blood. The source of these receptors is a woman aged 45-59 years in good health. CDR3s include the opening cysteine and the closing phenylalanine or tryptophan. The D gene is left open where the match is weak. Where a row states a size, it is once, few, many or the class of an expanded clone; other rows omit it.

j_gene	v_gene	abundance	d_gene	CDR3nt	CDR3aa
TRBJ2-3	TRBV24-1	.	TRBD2	TGTGCCACCAGCGGCTCTAGCGGGGGGGCCGTCTCCACAGATACGCAGTATTTT	CATSGSSGGAVSTDTQYF
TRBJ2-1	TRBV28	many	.	TGTGCCAGCAGCTTAGACCCCAATGAGCAGTTCTTC	CASSLDPNEQFF
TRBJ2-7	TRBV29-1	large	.	TGCAGCGTTGAAGATCTTCCGGGGGCGAGTTACGAGCAGTACTTC	CSVEDLPGASYEQYF
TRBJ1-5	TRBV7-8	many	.	TGTGCCAGCAGCTTAGCCGCAGGGGACCTTTGGCCCCAGCATTTT	CASSLAAGDLWPQHF
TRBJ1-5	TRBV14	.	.	TGTGCCAGCAGCCTCCCGACCGACAAGGGTCGAGTGTTACAGCCCCAGCATTTT	CASSLPTDKGRVLQPQHF
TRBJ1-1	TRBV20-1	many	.	TGCAGTGCCGCTTTGGGGAGAAACACTGAAGCTTTCTTT	CSAALGRNTEAFF
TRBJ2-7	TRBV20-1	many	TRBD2	TGCAGTGCTAGAGACCCTAGCGGGAGGCTGTACGAGCAGTACTTC	CSARDPSGRLYEQYF
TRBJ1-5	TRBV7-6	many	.	TGTGCCAGCAGCTTATCCCCCGGACCTGAGAAGCCCCAGCATTTT	CASSLSPGPEKPQHF
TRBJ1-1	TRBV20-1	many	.	TGCAGTGCTCGGGGGGCTGAGGGCACTGAAGCTTTCTTT	CSARGAEGTEAFF
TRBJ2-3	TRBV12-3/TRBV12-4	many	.	TGTGCCAGCCTAAGGGGGAATACGCAGTATTTT	CASLRGNTQYF
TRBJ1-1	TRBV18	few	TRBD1	TGTGCCAGCTCACGAGGGACAGGTATGAACACTGAAGCTTTCTTT	CASSRGTGMNTEAFF
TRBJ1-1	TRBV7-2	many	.	TGTGCCAGCAGCCTAAGCAGGAACACTGAAGCTTTCTTT	CASSLSRNTEAFF
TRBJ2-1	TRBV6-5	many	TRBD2	TGTGCCAGCAGTGGGACTAGCGGGACCAATGAGCAGTTCTTC	CASSGTSGTNEQFF
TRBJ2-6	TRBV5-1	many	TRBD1	TGCGCCAGCAGCACGGGGACAGGGTTACCGTCTGGGGCCAACGTCCTGACTTTC	CASSTGTGLPSGANVLTF
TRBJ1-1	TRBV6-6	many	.	TGTGCCAGCCCCCAACCAGGGCGCCGAAACACTGAAGCTTTCTTT	CASPQPGRRNTEAFF
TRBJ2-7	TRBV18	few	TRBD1	TGTGCCAGCTCACCCCGGGGACAGGGGACCTACGAGCAGTACTTC	CASSPRGQGTYEQYF
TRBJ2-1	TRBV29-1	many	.	TGCAGCGTTGAAGATAGGTACAATGAGCAGTTCTTC	CSVEDRYNEQFF
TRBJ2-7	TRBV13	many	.	TGTGCCAGCAGCTTAAGCGAGAGTCTCTACGAGCAGTACTTC	CASSLSESLYEQYF
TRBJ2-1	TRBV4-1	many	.	TGCGCCAGCAGCCAAGACGCGGGGGAGCAGTTCTTC	CASSQDAGEQFF
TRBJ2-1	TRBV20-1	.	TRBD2	TGCAGTGCTAGAGGTAGCGGGAGTTTGGGCTACAATGAGCAGTTCTTC	CSARGSGSLGYNEQFF
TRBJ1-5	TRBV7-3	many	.	TGTGCCAGCAGCTTAGATTCAAATCAGCCCCAGCATTTT	CASSLDSNQPQHF
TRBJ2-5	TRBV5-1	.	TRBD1	TGCGCCAGCAGCAGGGACACAGGGGAAGAGACCCAGTACTTC	CASSRDTGEETQYF
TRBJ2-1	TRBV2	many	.	TGTGCCAGCAGTGAAGTACTGCGGACGGATGAGCAGTTCTTC	CASSEVLRTDEQFF
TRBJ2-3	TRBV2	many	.	TGTGCCAGCAGTGGTCGGGGCACAGATACGCAGTATTTT	CASSGRGTDTQYF
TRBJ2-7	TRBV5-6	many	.	TGTGCCAGCAGCCGCCCGCAGGGATCCGAGCAGTACTTC	CASSRPQGSEQYF
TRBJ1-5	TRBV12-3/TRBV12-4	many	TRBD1	TGTGCCAGTGGGACAGGGGGCGACAATCAGCCCCAGCATTTT	CASGTGGDNQPQHF
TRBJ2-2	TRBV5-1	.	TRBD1	TGCGCCAGCAGCTCAAACCCACAGGGGGCGACCGGGGAGCTGTTTTTT	CASSSNPQGATGELFF
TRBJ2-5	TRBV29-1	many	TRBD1	TGCAGCGTTGAAACAGGGGAGTACCAAGAGACCCAGTACTTC	CSVETGEYQETQYF
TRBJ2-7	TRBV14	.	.	TGTGCCAGCAGTCTCCTCGGGACATCAACCTACGAGCAGTACTTC	CASSLLGTSTYEQYF
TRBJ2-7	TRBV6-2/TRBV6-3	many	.	TGTGCCAGCAGTTACCCGGGGACGGGCGGCGAGCAGTACTTC	CASSYPGTGGEQYF
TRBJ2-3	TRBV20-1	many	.	TGCAGTGCTACCCGGGACGGCGATACAGATACGCAGTATTTT	CSATRDGDTDTQYF
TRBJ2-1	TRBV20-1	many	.	TGCAGTGCTAGAGGGGCCACAAATGAGCAGTTCTTC	CSARGATNEQFF
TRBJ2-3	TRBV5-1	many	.	TGCGCCAGCAGCTTGGGGGTGCTCAAAATGACAGATACGCAGTATTTT	CASSLGVLKMTDTQYF
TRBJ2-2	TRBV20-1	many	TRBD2	TGCAGTGCTCCGCGGGGGGGCCTGGGCGGGGAGCTGTTTTTT	CSAPRGGLGGELFF
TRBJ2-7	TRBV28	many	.	TGTGCCAGCAGTTCCCCTCGACAGTTTAGCTCCTACGAGCAGTACTTC	CASSSPRQFSSYEQYF
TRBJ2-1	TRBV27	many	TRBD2	TGTGCCAGCAGCCTCGCGGGACTATACTCGAATGAGCAGTTCTTC	CASSLAGLYSNEQFF
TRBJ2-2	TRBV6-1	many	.	TGTGCCAGCAGACCACCTGACGGGGAGCTGTTTTTT	CASRPPDGELFF
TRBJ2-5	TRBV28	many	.	TGTGCCAGCAGTTACGGGGGGCTCCAGACCCAGTACTTC	CASSYGGLQTQYF
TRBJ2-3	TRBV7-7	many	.	TGTGCCAGCAGCTTAGGGGTCGATGCGGGGAGAAGCACAGATACGCAGTATTTT	CASSLGVDAGRSTDTQYF
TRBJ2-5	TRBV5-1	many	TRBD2	TGCGCCAGCAGCTTGAGCGGGAGGGGAGAGACCCAGTACTTC	CASSLSGRGETQYF
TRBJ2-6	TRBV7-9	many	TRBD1	TGTGCCAGCAGCCTCCGGACAGGGGGCGCCTCTGGGGCCAACGTCCTGACTTTC	CASSLRTGGASGANVLTF
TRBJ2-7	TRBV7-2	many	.	TGTGCCAGCAGCTTAACCGGGACGGGGTCCTACGAGCAGTACTTC	CASSLTGTGSYEQYF
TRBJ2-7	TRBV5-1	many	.	TGCGCCAGCAGCCCACCACAGGGTTTATACGAGCAGTACTTC	CASSPPQGLYEQYF
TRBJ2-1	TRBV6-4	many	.	TGTGCCAGCAGTTTGACAGTCTACAATGAGCAGTTCTTC	CASSLTVYNEQFF
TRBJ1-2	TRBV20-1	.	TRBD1	TGCAGTGCTAGAGATGCAGGGGTTCCCCGGGACAGGGCTTATGGCTACACCTTC	CSARDAGVPRDRAYGYTF
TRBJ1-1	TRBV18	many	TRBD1	TGTGCCAGCTCACGGGACAGGTTGTACACTGAAGCTTTCTTT	CASSRDRLYTEAFF
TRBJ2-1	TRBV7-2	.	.	TGTGCCAGCAGCCCCGTCCTCATCAATGAGCAGTTCTTC	CASSPVLINEQFF
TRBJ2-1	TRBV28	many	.	TGTGCCAGCAGTCTACGCGGGATTAGCCCAATACCCTACAATGAGCAGTTCTTC	CASSLRGISPIPYNEQFF